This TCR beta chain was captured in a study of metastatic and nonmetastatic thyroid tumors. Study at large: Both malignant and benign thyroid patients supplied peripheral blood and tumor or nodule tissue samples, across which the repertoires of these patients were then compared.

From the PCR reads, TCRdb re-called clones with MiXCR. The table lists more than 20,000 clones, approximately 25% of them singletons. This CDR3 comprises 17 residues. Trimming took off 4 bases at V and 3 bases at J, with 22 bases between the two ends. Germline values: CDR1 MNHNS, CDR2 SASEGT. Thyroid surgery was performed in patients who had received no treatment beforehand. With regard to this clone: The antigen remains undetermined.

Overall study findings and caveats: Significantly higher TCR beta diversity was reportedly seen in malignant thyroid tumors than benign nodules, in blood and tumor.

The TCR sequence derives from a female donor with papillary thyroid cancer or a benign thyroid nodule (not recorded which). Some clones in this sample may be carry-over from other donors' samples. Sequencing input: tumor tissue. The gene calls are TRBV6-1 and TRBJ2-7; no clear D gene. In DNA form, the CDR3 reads TGTGCCAGCAGTGTCTCGGCTAGGATGTCACAATTCTACGAGCAGTACTTC. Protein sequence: CASSVSARMSQFYEQYF.